This TCR beta chain is drawn from a study of T cell changes during pregnancy in multiple sclerosis. Per the germline V gene, CDR1 is SGHRS and CDR2 is YFSETQ. J lost 5 bases, V lost 0 bases, and 8 bases had no gene match. This CDR3 is 15 amino acids long. Here immunoSEQ multiplex PCR was the method, and the copy in TCRdb shows in-frame clones only, minus some. The sample has approximately 90,000 clones, around 94% seen once. The specimen comprised peripheral blood, sampled in the third trimester of pregnancy. The J gene is TRBJ2-7, the V gene TRBV5-1, with 7 bases fitting TRBD2. The sequence was obtained from a female donor with multiple sclerosis, enrolled in a pregnancy study. The CDR3 is CASSLAAGRGNEQYF. In DNA, the CDR3 is TGCGCCAGCAGCTTGGCCGCAGGGAGGGGTAACGAGCAGTACTTC.